Below, 32 T cell receptor beta chains from the same sample are listed, as sequenced in a study of beta chain features in type 1 diabetes. General study results and limits: In all four CD4+ subsets, TCRB CDR3 length was significantly, moderately reduced in type 1 diabetes.

What these receptors recognize is not known. TCRB transcripts that were expressed got sequenced, as all of the isolated RNA had been reverse transcribed. Method: immunoSEQ multiplex PCR; TCRdb's copy keeps in-frame clones and lacks some. The data show about 160,000 clones, with approximately 7.8% seen just once and about 0.9% held by the top ten. The sequenced material came from central memory CD4+ T cells from blood. All receptors derive from a woman between 40 and 55 years old with type 1 diabetes.

In this sample, this clone turned up many times. The chain is built from TRBV19 and TRBJ2-1, with D hard to call. V was trimmed by 5 bases and J by 5 bases, leaving 13 bases between them. The CDR3 has 14 residues. The germline CDR1 and CDR2 sequences are LNHDA and SQIVND (reference sequence). The CDR3 nucleotides read TGTGCCAGTAGTGTTATGGGCCCGAACAATGAGCAGTTCTTC. Translation gives CASSVMGPNNEQFF. Complete variable domain (other parts from reference TRBV19 and TRBJ2-1): DGGITQSPKYLFRKEGQNVTLSCEQNLNHDAMYWYRQDPGQGLRLIYYSQIVNDFQKGDIAEGYSVSREKKESFPLTVTSAQKNPTAFYLCASSVMGPNNEQFFGPGTRLTVL.

This clone occurred a few times. This sequence joins TRBV7-2 and TRBJ2-5, with a possible D match to TRBD2 (5 bases). This CDR3 comprises 13 residues. CDR1 and CDR2 from the germline V gene are SGHTA and FQGNSA. V was cut by 3 bases and J by 5 bases, with 10 bases left in between. CDR3 sequence: CASSFNRGETQYF. CDR3 bases: TGTGCCAGCAGCTTCAACAGAGGGGAGACCCAGTACTTC. The whole variable domain, remainder taken from reference TRBV7-2 and TRBJ2-5, is GAGVSQSPSNKVTEKGKDVELRCDPISGHTALYWYRQSLGQGLEFLIYFQGNSAPDKSGLPSDRFSAERTGGSVSTLTIQRTQQEDSAVYLCASSFNRGETQYFGPGTRLLVL.

The chain has TRBV7-8 and TRBJ2-1, with 10 positions matching TRBD2. V lost 3 bases, J lost 9 bases, and 8 bases stayed unmatched. The CDR3 consists of 15 residues. Germline V gene data show CDR1 as SGHVS and CDR2 as FQNEAQ. The CDR3 DNA is TGTGCCAGCAGCTTGACTAGCGGGTTAGGTGGTGAGCAGTTCTTC. Its translation: CASSLTSGLGGEQFF. Looking up the rest from reference TRBV7-8 and TRBJ2-1 gives the full variable domain: GAGVSQSPRYKVAKRGQDVALRCDPISGHVSLFWYQQALGQGPEFLTYFQNEAQLDKSGLPSDRFFAERPEGSVSTLKIQRTQQEDSAVYLCASSLTSGLGGEQFFGPGTRLTVL.

This clone was counted only a few times. The J gene is TRBJ1-3, the V gene TRBV7-2; D is uncertain. Per the germline V gene, CDR1 is SGHTA and CDR2 is FQGNSA. This CDR3 has 12 residues. Trimming left V 7 bases short and J 2 bases short, with 6 bases between. The CDR3 loop is CASKATGNTIYF. As DNA, the CDR3 is TGTGCCAGCAAAGCAACTGGAAACACCATATATTTT.

V and J are TRBV5-1 and TRBJ1-1; 8 bases line up with TRBD1. Germline V gene sequence: CDR1 SGHRS, CDR2 YFSETQ. V dropped 4 bases and J dropped 5; count of bases not matched to a gene: 4. This CDR3 spans 13 amino acids. The CDR3 nucleotides are TGCGCCAGCAGCCTGACAGGGGCGACTGAAGCTTTCTTT. Its protein product is CASSLTGATEAFF.

This clone was detected only a few times. The chain recombines TRBV7-9 with TRBJ2-7; 12 positions agree with TRBD1. Unmatched junction bases numbered 6, after V lost 5 bases and J lost 7 bases. This CDR3 contains 14 residues. Germline CDR1 reads SEHNR; CDR2 reads FQNEAQ (reference sequence). As DNA, the CDR3 is TGTGCCAGCAGCGACTGGGACAGGGGGCCTGAGCAGTACTTC. Encoded protein: CASSDWDRGPEQYF. Complete variable domain (other parts from reference TRBV7-9 and TRBJ2-7): DTGVSQNPRHKITKRGQNVTFRCDPISEHNRLYWYRQTLGQGPEFLTYFQNEAQLEKSRLLSDRFSAERPKGSFSTLEIQRTEQGDSAMYLCASSDWDRGPEQYFGPGTRLTVT.

CDR3 amino acids: CASSQVLESEAFF. The CDR3, as DNA: TGCGCCAGCAGCCAAGTCCTTGAGAGTGAAGCTTTCTTT. The chain recombines TRBV4-3 with TRBJ1-1; no clear D gene. Trimming took off 1 base at V and 7 bases at J, with 10 bases between the two ends. The germline V gene encodes CDR1 LGHNA and CDR2 YSLEER. This CDR3 spans 13 amino acids.

DNA for the CDR3: TGTGCCAGCAGTTTGGGGACAGATGAAAAACTGTTTTTT. Amino acid sequence: CASSLGTDEKLFF. The J gene is TRBJ1-4, the V gene TRBV28; 7 bases agree with TRBD1. The V segment lost 3 bases and the J segment 6 bases; nucleotides outside the gene matches: 1. Looked up from germline, CDR1 is MDHEN and CDR2 is SYDVKM. There are 13 residues in the CDR3. Filled out from reference TRBV28 and TRBJ1-4, the complete variable domain reads DVKVTQSSRYLVKRTGEKVFLECVQDMDHENMFWYRQDPGLGLRLIYFSYDVKMKEKGDIPEGYSVSREKKERFSLILESASTNQTSMYLCASSLGTDEKLFFGSGTQLSVL.

The chain recombines TRBV9 with TRBJ2-7; the D gene is possibly TRBD2 (5 bases). Germline CDR1 and CDR2: SGDLS and YYNGEE. This CDR3 is built from 16 residues. V lost 3 bases to trimming and J lost 2 bases, with 18 bases between them. The chain's CDR3 is CASSADGILEPYEQYF. The CDR3 coding sequence is TGTGCCAGCAGCGCAGACGGTATACTAGAGCCCTACGAGCAGTACTTC.

This clone has just a few counts. The chain recombines TRBV4-3 with TRBJ2-7; D remains unclear. The V gene lost 0 bases and the J gene lost 0 bases, with 6 bases spanning the gap. This CDR3 has 14 amino acids. Germline V lookup: CDR1 LGHNA, CDR2 YSLEER. CDR3 region: CASSQEISSYEQYF. In nucleotides, the CDR3 is TGCGCCAGCAGCCAAGAGATTAGCTCCTACGAGCAGTACTTC.

CDR3 nucleotides: TGTGCCAGTAGTATCCCCTTTAGCGGAAGCTCCTACAATGAGCAGTTCTTC. Its protein is CASSIPFSGSSYNEQFF. The rearrangement joins TRBV19 to TRBJ2-1, with D perhaps matching TRBD2 (6 bases). The CDR3 length is 17 residues. V was pared by 3 bases and J by 0 bases, with 15 bases between. Germline assignment: CDR1 LNHDA and CDR2 SQIVND (reference sequence).

The table lists this clone with a few counts. The J gene is TRBJ2-6, the V gene TRBV9, with D uncertain. This CDR3 has 15 amino acids. V was clipped by 0 bases and J by 0 bases, with 4 bases between them. Germline values: CDR1 SGDLS, CDR2 YYNGEE. CDR3 in DNA: TGTGCCAGCAGCGTAGATAGCTCTGGGGCCAACGTCCTGACTTTC. Its translation is CASSVDSSGANVLTF.

The chain uses TRBV5-1 and TRBJ2-6; D is uncertain. The germline V and J ends were trimmed by 2 bases and 2 bases, with 8 bases remaining between them. From germline, CDR1 is SGHRS and CDR2 YFSETQ. The CDR3 extends over 15 amino acids. The CDR3 reads CASSFSWPGANVLTF. CDR3 nucleotide sequence: TGCGCCAGCAGCTTTTCCTGGCCTGGGGCCAACGTCCTGACTTTC.

This chain joins TRBV12-5 and TRBJ2-1; D gene unclear. CDR1 LGHNT and CDR2 FRNRAP come from the germline V gene. Deletions cut 3 bases from V and 5 bases from J, with 2 bases between. The CDR3 contains 11 residues. CDR3 loop: CASGFDNEQFF. The CDR3 DNA follows: TGTGCTAGTGGTTTCGACAATGAGCAGTTCTTC.

This clone was seen more than once but under ten times. The CDR3 DNA reads TGTGCCAGCAGTGGGGAGAGGTCGGGGACTGAAGCTTTCTTT. This translates into CASSGERSGTEAFF. This chain connects TRBV2 to TRBJ1-1, with D hard to call. Germline loops: CDR1 SNHLY, CDR2 FYNNEI. The CDR3 has 14 amino acids. V was clipped by 4 bases and J by 5 bases, with 14 bases between them.

The table lists this clone with a few counts. The same CDR3 also results from other DNA sequences found in this sample. CDR3 sequence (DNA): TGTGCCAGCAGCCCTCAGGGGGTTAACTATGGCTACACCTTC. Its translation is CASSPQGVNYGYTF. This chain links TRBV6-6 with TRBJ1-2; TRBD1 matches at 7 bases. Germline V gene sequence: CDR1 MNHNY, CDR2 SVGAGI (reference sequence). The CDR3 covers 14 residues. V lost 6 bases and J lost 1; bases outside the gene matches: 5.

This clone has a handful of counts. J is TRBJ1-1 and V is TRBV28; 8 nucleotides agree with TRBD1. The ends lost 2 bases at V and 6 bases at J; junction bases unmatched: 14. Germline V gene sequence: CDR1 MDHEN, CDR2 SYDVKM. This CDR3 is built from 17 residues. The DNA of the CDR3 is TGTGCCAGCAGTTTAACCCCAACAGGGGGAGGGGGAGCTGAAGCTTTCTTT. This gives the protein CASSLTPTGGGGAEAFF.

The rearrangement uses TRBV7-3 and TRBJ1-2; maybe TRBD1 (5 bases). This CDR3 comprises 13 residues. Germline V gene sequence: CDR1 SGHTA, CDR2 FQGTGA. Trimming pared 3 bases from V and 7 bases from J, leaving 12 bases between. The CDR3 is CASSFGGTGGYTF. For the CDR3, the DNA is TGTGCCAGCAGCTTTGGGGGGACGGGTGGCTACACCTTC. Together with reference TRBV7-3 and TRBJ1-2, the CDR3 gives the full variable domain: GAGVSQTPSNKVTEKGKYVELRCDPISGHTALYWYRQSLGQGPEFLIYFQGTGAADDSGLPNDRFFAVRPEGSVSTLKIQRTERGDSAVYLCASSFGGTGGYTFGSGTRLTVV.

This chain joins TRBV19 and TRBJ1-1; TRBD1 matches 9 bases. Per the germline V gene, CDR1 is LNHDA and CDR2 is SQIVND (reference sequence). Trimming cost V 8 bases and J 4 bases; bases outside gene matches: 11. The CDR3 is made up of 15 amino acids. The DNA of the CDR3 is TGTGCCAGTGTGTCAGACCACAGGGGGCGCACTGAAGCTTTCTTT. This codes for CASVSDHRGRTEAFF.

This clone was recorded a few times. This chain joins TRBV5-4 and TRBJ2-1; 7 nucleotides agree with TRBD2. V was pared by 0 bases and J by 4 bases, with 7 bases of the junction left unmatched. Germline V gives CDR1 SGHNT, CDR2 YYREEE (reference sequence). The CDR3 runs 16 residues. CDR3 in DNA: TGTGCCAGCAGCTTGGGCGGGGGATCCCTATACAATGAGCAGTTCTTC. Amino acid sequence: CASSLGGGSLYNEQFF.

This clone was observed a handful of times. The chain employs TRBV7-2 and TRBJ2-7; D is possibly TRBD2 (5 bases). V lost 2 bases and J lost 2, with 10 bases in between. The V gene's germline CDR1 is SGHTA and CDR2 FQGNSA. The CDR3 contains 14 residues. CDR3 sequence reads: CASSLSDGAYEQYF. As DNA, the CDR3 is TGTGCCAGCAGCTTATCGGACGGGGCCTACGAGCAGTACTTC. The entire variable domain, with the rest obtained from reference TRBV7-2 and TRBJ2-7, is as follows: GAGVSQSPSNKVTEKGKDVELRCDPISGHTALYWYRQSLGQGLEFLIYFQGNSAPDKSGLPSDRFSAERTGGSVSTLTIQRTQQEDSAVYLCASSLSDGAYEQYFGPGTRLTVT.

This clone was observed at least ten times. This sequence joins TRBV7-8 and TRBJ2-1, with D uncertain. The CDR3 length is 14 residues. Per the germline V gene, CDR1 is SGHVS and CDR2 is FQNEAQ. V was cut by 4 bases and J by 1 base, with 8 bases left in between. The CDR3 sequence is CASSSGESYNEQFF. DNA of the CDR3: TGTGCCAGCAGCTCAGGTGAATCCTACAATGAGCAGTTCTTC.

Only a few counts were recorded for this clone. The chain carries TRBV18 and TRBJ2-3; 9 nucleotides agree with TRBD1. This CDR3 is built from 15 residues. After removal of 0 bases from V and 6 bases from J, the junction contained 4 bases not matched to a gene. Germline V gene lookup returns CDR1 KGHSH and CDR2 LQKENI. The CDR3, as DNA: TGTGCCAGCTCACCACCACGGACAGGGGAGGATACGCAGTATTTT. Its protein product is CASSPPRTGEDTQYF.

In this sample, this clone turned up many times. V and J are TRBV5-5 and TRBJ2-7; tentative D call: TRBD1 (5 bases). The CDR3 has 15 amino acids. Germline assignment: CDR1 SGHKS and CDR2 YYEKEE (reference sequence). V lost 1 base and J 6 bases, leaving 17 bases between the germline ends. CDR3 loop: CASSLRVRDVVEQYF. The CDR3 coding sequence is TGTGCCAGCAGCTTGCGGGTCAGGGATGTCGTCGAGCAGTACTTC.

This clone was counted many times. The V call is TRBV4-2, the J call TRBJ1-6; D is unclear. V lost 6 bases, J lost 6 bases, and 6 bases lay in between. This CDR3 comprises 12 residues. Per the germline V gene, CDR1 is LGHNA and CDR2 is YNFKEQ. In DNA form, the CDR3 reads TGTGCCAGCAGGAACACTAATTCACCCCTCCACTTT. Translated, it gives CASRNTNSPLHF.

In this sample, this clone turned up many times. V gene TRBV21-1 combines with J gene TRBJ2-1; the table names TRBD1, a call not compared with the DNA. TRBV21-1 is flagged as a pseudogene. This CDR3 comprises 15 residues. DNA of the CDR3: TGTGCCAGCAGCAAAGCGCTTTTCATGGCCCATGAGCAGTTCTTC. The encoded protein is CASSKALFMAHEQFF.

A few counts support this clone. This chain connects TRBV30 to TRBJ2-3, with D perhaps TRBD1 (5 bases). CDR1 is GTSNPN, CDR2 SVGIG, per germline (reference sequence). The germline V and J ends were trimmed by 7 bases and 6 bases, with 14 bases remaining between them. CDR3 size: 12 residues. CDR3 region: CASEGAGDTQYF. In DNA, the CDR3 is TGTGCCTCCGAAGGGGCCGGGGATACGCAGTATTTT.

This clone has a handful of counts. This chain links TRBV7-8 with TRBJ2-1, with 11 nucleotides matching TRBD2. The CDR3 covers 21 residues. V dropped 2 bases and J dropped 0; count of bases not matched to a gene: 15. Germline loops: CDR1 SGHVS, CDR2 FQNEAQ. The CDR3 region is CASSLSGGLAGGLSSYNEQFF. The CDR3 bases are TGTGCCAGCAGCTTAAGTGGCGGGCTAGCGGGAGGCCTAAGCTCCTACAATGAGCAGTTCTTC.

This clone was seen a handful of times. V usage is TRBV7-2 and J usage is TRBJ2-1; D is undetermined. Trimming pared 1 base from V and 6 bases from J, leaving 13 bases between. Germline V lookup: CDR1 SGHTA, CDR2 FQGNSA. The CDR3 spans 15 residues. CDR3 loop: CASSLDYGSSNEQFF. In DNA form, the CDR3 reads TGTGCCAGCAGCTTAGACTACGGGTCGTCCAATGAGCAGTTCTTC.

The chain has TRBV19 and TRBJ2-1; 8 bases are shared with TRBD2. The V segment lost 5 bases and the J segment 8 bases; nucleotides outside the gene matches: 8. The CDR3 consists of 14 residues. In germline, CDR1 is LNHDA, CDR2 SQIVND (reference sequence). This CDR3 reads CASSASGTRDEQFF. CDR3 in DNA: TGTGCCAGTAGTGCCTCCGGGACTAGAGATGAGCAGTTCTTC.

The chain links TRBV19 to TRBJ2-1, with 15 nucleotides matching TRBD2. Germline lookup yields CDR1 LNHDA and CDR2 SQIVND (reference sequence). The V segment lost 7 bases and the J segment 7 bases; nucleotides outside the gene matches: 5. The CDR3 totals 15 residues. Here the CDR3 DNA reads TGTGCCAGTATCAGGACTAGCGGGAGGGCGAATGAGCAGTTCTTC. This codes for CASIRTSGRANEQFF.

The CDR3 is CASRRTDFNQPQHF. CDR3 sequence (DNA): TGTGCCAGCCGCCGGACAGACTTCAATCAGCCCCAGCATTTT. This sequence joins TRBV19 and TRBJ1-5; tentative D call: TRBD1 (6 bases). Germline loops: CDR1 LNHDA, CDR2 SQIVND (reference sequence). V lost 9 bases and J lost 3, with 15 bases in between. The CDR3 consists of 14 residues.